This section outlines one T cell receptor (beta chain) sequence together with its context. With 1 base removed from V and 10 bases from J, the gap between germline ends came to 23 bases. This CDR3 is 17 amino acids long. CDR1 is SGDLS, CDR2 YYNGEE, per germline. These data originate in a study of blood T cell repertoires in COVID-19. The overall study: PBMCs, B-cell-depleted T cells, or T cells provided the cDNA or gDNA that made up the material.

Repertoires were generated with immunoSEQ multiplex PCR, while TCRdb's copy carries only in-frame clones and drops some. Found here are approximately 69,000 clones, 70% to 85% of them singletons; the top ten hold roughly 15%. The chain links TRBV9 to TRBJ1-4; D is possibly TRBD1 (6 bases). The sequence derives from a man aged 45-60 years with COVID-19, enrolled during active disease. Sequencing was done on a sample of peripheral blood. The CDR3 DNA reads TGTGCCAGCAGCGTATCTCCGGGACGGTCAGGGGAGGGAAAACTGTTTTTT. Its protein is CASSVSPGRSGEGKLFF.